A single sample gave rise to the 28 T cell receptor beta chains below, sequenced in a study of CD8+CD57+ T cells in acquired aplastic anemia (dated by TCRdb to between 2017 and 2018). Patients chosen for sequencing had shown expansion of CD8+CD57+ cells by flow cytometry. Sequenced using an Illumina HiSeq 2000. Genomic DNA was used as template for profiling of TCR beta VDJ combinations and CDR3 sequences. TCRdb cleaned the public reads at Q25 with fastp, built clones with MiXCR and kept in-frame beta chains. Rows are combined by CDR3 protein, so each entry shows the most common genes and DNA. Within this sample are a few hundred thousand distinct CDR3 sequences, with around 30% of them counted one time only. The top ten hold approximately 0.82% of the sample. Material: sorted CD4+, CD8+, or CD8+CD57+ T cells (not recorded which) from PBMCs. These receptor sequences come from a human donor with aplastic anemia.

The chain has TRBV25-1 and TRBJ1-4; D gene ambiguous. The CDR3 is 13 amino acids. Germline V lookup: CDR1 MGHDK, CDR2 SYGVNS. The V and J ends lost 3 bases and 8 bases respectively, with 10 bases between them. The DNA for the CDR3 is TGTGCCAGCAGTGACCCTTTGACAGAAAAACTGTTTTTT. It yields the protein CASSDPLTEKLFF.

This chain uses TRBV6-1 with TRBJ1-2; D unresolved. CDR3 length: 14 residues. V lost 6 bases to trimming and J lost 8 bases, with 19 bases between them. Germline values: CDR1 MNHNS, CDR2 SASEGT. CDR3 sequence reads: CASRTTTVMGGYTF. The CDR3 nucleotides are TGTGCCAGCAGAACCACAACAGTTATGGGAGGCTACACCTTC.

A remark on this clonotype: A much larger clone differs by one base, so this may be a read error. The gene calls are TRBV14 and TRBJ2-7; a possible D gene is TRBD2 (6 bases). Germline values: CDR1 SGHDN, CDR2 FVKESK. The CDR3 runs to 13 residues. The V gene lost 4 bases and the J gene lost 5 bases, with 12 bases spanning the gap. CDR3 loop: CASSPRLVHEQYF. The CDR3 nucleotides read TGTGCCAGCAGCCCGAGACTAGTTCACGAGCAGTACTTC.

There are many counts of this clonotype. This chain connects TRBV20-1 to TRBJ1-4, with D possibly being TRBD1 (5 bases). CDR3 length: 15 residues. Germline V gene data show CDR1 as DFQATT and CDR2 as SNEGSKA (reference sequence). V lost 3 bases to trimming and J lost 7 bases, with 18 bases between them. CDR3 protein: CSASAPGMGSEKLFF. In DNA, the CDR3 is TGCAGTGCTAGTGCCCCAGGGATGGGTAGTGAAAAACTGTTTTTT.

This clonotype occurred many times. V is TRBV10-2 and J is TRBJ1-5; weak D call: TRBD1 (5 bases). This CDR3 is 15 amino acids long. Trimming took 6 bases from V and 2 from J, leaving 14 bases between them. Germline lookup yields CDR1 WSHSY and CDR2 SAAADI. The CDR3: CASSTTANRNQPQHF. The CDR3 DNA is TGCGCCAGCAGCACGACAGCAAACCGCAATCAGCCCCAGCATTTT.

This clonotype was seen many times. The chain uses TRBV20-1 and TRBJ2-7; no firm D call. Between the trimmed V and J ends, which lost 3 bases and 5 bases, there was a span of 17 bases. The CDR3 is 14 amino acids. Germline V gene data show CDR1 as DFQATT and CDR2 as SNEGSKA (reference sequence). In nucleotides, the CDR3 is TGCAGTGCTAGGATGGACCCCTCGACGGACGAGCAGTACTTC. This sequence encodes CSARMDPSTDEQYF.

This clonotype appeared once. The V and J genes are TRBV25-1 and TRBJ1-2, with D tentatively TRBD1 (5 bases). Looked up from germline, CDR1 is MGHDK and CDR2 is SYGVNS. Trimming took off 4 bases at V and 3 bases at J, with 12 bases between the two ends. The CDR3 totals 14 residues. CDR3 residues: CASSGGDPYYGYTF. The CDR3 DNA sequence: TGTGCCAGCAGTGGAGGGGACCCCTACTATGGCTACACCTTC.

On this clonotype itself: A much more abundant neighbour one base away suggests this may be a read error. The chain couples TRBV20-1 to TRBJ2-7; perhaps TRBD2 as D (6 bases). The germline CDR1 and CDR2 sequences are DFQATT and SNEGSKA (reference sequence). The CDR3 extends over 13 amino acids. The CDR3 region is CSARRDLAYERYF. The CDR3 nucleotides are TGCAGTGCTAGAAGGGACTTAGCCTACGAGCGGTACTTC.

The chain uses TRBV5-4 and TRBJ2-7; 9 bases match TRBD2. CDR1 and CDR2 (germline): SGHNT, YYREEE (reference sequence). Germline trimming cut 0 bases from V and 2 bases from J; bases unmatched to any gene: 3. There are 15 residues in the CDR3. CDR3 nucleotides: TGTGCCAGCAGCTTGGATAGCGGGGGAACCTACGAGCAGTACTTC. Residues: CASSLDSGGTYEQYF.

The CDR3 nucleotides read TGTGCCAGTTCGGGACGCCCTAATTCACCCCTCCACTTT. This translates into CASSGRPNSPLHF. The gene calls are TRBV19 and TRBJ1-6, with D possibly matching TRBD1 (5 bases). V was clipped by 8 bases and J by 6 bases, with 11 bases between them. The CDR3 covers 13 residues. Germline V gene lookup returns CDR1 LNHDA and CDR2 SQIVND (reference sequence).

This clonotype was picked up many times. In DNA form, the CDR3 reads TGTGCCACCAGTGACCGGACAGCTAACTATGGCTACACCTTC. Protein: CATSDRTANYGYTF. The chain combines TRBV24-1 with TRBJ1-2; possibly TRBD1 for D (6 bases). Germline CDR1 reads KGHDR; CDR2 reads SFDVKD. The CDR3 loop spans 14 amino acids. Between the trimmed V and J ends, which lost 4 bases and 0 bases, there was a span of 8 bases.

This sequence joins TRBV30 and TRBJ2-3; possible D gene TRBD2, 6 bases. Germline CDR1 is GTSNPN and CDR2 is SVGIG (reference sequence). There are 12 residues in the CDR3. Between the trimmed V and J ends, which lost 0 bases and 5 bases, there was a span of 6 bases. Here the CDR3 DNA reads TGTGCCTGGAGTGTGGGGGGAGATACGCAGTATTTT. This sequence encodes CAWSVGGDTQYF.

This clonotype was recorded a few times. The CDR3 DNA reads as TGTGCCAGCACTGCGGGGGAGTTGACCTACAATGAGCAGTTCTTC. It yields the protein CASTAGELTYNEQFF. The V and J genes are TRBV11-1 and TRBJ2-1; 7 nucleotides agree with TRBD2. The CDR3 is made up of 15 amino acids. J lost 2 bases, V lost 7 bases, and 8 bases had no gene match. The germline V gene encodes CDR1 SGHAT and CDR2 FQDESV (reference sequence).

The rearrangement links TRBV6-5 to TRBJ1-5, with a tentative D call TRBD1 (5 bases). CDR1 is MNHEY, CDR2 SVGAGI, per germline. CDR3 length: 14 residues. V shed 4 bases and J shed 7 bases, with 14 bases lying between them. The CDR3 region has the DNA TGTGCCAGCAGTTCGGGGGTCTGGAGACAGCCCCAGCATTTT. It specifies CASSSGVWRQPQHF.

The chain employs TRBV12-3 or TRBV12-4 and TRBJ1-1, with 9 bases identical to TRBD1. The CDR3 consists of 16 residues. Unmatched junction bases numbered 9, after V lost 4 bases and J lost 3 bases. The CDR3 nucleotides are TGTGCCAGCAGTTCGCCCACCCGGACAGGGGACACTGAAGCTTTCTTT. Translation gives CASSSPTRTGDTEAFF.

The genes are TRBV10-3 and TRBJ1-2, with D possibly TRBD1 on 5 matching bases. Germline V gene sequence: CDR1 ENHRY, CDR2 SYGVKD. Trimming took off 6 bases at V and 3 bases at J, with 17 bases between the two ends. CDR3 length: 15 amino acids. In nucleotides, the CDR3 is TGTGCCATCAGATCTAGCGGGGGGTACGACTATGGCTACACCTTC. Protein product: CAIRSSGGYDYGYTF.

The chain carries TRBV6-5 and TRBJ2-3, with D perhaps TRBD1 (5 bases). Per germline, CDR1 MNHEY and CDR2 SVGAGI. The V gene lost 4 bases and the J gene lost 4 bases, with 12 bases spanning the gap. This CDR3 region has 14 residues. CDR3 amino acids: CASSLLAGPDTQYF. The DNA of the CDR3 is TGTGCCAGCAGTTTATTGGCAGGGCCAGATACGCAGTATTTT.

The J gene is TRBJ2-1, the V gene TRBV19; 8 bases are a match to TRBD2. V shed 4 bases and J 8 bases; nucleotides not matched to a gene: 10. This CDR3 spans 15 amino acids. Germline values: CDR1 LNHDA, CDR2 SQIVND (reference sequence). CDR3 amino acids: CASSTGPAGAYEQFF. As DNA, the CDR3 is TGTGCCAGTAGTACCGGACCAGCGGGAGCCTATGAGCAGTTCTTC.

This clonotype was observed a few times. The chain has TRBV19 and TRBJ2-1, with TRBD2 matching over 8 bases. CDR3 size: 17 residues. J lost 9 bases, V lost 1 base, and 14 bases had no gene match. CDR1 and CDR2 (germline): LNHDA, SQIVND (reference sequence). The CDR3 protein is CASSIVAGSGISGEQFF. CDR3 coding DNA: TGTGCCAGTAGTATAGTAGCAGGTAGCGGGATATCTGGTGAGCAGTTCTTC.

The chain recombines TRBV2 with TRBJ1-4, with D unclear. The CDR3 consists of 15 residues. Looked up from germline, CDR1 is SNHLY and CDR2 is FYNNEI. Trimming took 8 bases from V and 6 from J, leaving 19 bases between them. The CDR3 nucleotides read TGTGCCAGCTCACCTGGCTGGGCAACGGATGAAAAACTGTTTTTT. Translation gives CASSPGWATDEKLFF.

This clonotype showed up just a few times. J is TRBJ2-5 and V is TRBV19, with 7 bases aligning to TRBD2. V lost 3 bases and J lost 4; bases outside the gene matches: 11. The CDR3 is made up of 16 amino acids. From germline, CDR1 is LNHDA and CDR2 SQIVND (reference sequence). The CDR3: CASSMTPQRGGETQYF. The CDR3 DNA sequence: TGTGCCAGTAGTATGACCCCCCAGCGGGGCGGAGAGACCCAGTACTTC.

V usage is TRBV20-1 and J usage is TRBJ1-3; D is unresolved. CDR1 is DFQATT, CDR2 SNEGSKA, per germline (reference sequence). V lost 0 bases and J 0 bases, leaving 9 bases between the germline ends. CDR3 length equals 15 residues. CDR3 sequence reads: CSARDPGISGNTIYF. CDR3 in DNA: TGCAGTGCTAGAGATCCGGGCATCTCTGGAAACACCATATATTTT.

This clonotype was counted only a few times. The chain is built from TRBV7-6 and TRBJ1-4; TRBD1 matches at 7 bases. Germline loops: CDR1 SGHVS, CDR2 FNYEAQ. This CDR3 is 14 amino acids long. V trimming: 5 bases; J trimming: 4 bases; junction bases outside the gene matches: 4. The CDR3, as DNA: TGTGCCAGCAGCCAGGACAGGAGTAATGAAAAACTGTTTTTT. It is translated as CASSQDRSNEKLFF.

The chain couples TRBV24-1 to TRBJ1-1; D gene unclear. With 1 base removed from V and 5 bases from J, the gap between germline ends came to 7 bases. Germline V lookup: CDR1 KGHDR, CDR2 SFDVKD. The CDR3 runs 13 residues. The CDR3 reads CATSDLGWTEAFF. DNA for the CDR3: TGTGCCACCAGTGATTTAGGGTGGACTGAAGCTTTCTTT.

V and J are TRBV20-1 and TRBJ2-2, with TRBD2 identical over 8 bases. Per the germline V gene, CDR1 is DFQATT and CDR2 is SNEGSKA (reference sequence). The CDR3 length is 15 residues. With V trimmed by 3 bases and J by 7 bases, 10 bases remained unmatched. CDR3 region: CSARRPSGSFGELFF. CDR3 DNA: TGCAGTGCTAGGCGACCCAGCGGGAGTTTCGGGGAGCTGTTTTTT.

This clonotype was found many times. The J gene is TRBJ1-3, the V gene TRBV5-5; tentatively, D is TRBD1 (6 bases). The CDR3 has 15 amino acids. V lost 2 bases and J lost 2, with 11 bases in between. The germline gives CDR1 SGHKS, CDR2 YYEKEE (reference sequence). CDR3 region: CASSFNGGTGNTIYF. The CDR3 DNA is TGTGCCAGCAGCTTCAATGGGGGCACTGGAAACACCATATATTTT.

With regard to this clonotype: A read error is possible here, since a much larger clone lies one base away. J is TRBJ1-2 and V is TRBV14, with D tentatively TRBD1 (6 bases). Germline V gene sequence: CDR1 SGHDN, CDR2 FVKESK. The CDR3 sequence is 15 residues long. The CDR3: CAGSQSTGGYYGYTF. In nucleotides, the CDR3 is TGTGCCGGCAGCCAATCGACAGGCGGATACTATGGCTACACCTTC.

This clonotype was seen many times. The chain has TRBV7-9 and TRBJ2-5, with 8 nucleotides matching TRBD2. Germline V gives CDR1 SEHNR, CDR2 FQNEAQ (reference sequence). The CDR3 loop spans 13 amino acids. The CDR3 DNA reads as TGTGCAACCCCGGGGGGGGTGGCGGAGACCCAGTACTTC. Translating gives CATPGGVAETQYF.